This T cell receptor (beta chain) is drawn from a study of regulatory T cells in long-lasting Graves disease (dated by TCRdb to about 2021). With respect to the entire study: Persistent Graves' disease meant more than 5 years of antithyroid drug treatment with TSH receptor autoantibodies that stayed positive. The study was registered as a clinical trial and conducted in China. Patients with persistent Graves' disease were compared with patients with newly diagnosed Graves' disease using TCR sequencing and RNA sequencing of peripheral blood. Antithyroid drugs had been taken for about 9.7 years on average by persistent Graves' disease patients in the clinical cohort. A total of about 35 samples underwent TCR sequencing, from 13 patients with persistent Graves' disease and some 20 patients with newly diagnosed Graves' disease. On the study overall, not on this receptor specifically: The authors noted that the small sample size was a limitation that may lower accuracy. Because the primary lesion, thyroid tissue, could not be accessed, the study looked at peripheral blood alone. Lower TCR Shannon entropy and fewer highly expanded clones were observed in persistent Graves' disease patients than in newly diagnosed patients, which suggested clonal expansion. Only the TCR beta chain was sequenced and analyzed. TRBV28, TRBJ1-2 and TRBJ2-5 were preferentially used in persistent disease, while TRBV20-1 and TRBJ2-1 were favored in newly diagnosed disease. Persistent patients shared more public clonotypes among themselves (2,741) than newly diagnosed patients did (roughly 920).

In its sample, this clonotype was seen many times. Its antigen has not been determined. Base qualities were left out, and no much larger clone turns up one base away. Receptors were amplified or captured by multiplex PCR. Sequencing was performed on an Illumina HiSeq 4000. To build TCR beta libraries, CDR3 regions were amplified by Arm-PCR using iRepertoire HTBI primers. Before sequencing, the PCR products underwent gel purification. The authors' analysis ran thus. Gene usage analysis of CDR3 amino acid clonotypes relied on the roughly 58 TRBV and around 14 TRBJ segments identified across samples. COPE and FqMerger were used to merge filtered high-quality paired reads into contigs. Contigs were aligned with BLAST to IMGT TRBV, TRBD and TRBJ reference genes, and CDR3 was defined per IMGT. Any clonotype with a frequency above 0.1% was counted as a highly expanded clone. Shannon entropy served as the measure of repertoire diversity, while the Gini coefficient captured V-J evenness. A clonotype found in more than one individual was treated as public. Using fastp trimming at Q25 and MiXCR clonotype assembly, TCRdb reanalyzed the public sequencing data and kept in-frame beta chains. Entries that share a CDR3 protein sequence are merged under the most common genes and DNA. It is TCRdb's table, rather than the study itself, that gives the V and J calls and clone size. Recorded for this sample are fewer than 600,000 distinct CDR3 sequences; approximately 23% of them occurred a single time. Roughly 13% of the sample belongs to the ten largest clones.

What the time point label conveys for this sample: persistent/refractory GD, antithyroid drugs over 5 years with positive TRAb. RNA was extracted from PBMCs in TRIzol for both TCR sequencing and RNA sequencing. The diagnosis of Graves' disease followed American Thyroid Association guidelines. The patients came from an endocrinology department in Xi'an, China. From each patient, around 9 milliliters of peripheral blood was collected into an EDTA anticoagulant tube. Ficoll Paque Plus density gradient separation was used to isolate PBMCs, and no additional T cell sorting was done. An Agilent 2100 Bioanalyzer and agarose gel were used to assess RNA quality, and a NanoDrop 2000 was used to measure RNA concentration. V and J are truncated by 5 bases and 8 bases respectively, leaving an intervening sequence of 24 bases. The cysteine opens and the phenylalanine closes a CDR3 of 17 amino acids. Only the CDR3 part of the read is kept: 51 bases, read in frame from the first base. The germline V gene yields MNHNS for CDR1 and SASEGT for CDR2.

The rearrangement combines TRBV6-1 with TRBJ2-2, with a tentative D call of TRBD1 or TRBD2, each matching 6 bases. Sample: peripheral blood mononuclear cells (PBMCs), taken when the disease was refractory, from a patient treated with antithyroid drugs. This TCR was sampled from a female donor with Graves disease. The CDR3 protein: CASSLYPPGGTGGELFF. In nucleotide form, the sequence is TGTGCCAGCAGTCTTTATCCTCCCGGGGGCACTGGAGGGGAGCTGTTTTTT.